This entry lists 22 T cell receptor beta chains sequenced from one sample in a study of PD-1 blockade in classical Hodgkin lymphoma. Every single patient, without exception, relapsed after autologous stem cell transplantation, and brentuximab vedotin exposure varied. Repertoires were generated with immunoSEQ multiplex PCR, while TCRdb's copy carries only in-frame clones and drops some. The table records tens of thousands of clones, roughly 80% of them present only once. The specimen comprised peripheral blood mononuclear cells (PBMCs), sampled before the second cycle of nivolumab. Receptors originate from a human donor with classical Hodgkin lymphoma.

The J gene is TRBJ2-3, the V gene TRBV28; D is unclear. The V and J ends lost 8 bases and 5 bases respectively, with 11 bases between them. Germline V gives CDR1 MDHEN, CDR2 SYDVKM. This CDR3 is built from 12 residues. The CDR3 DNA sequence: TGTGCCAGCCTCGGTGGTGTAGATACGCAGTATTTT. Protein sequence: CASLGGVDTQYF.

The V call is TRBV28, the J call TRBJ2-3; D is unresolved. Germline-derived CDR1 and CDR2 are MDHEN and SYDVKM. The CDR3 runs to 15 residues. V lost 3 bases and J lost 2, with 12 bases in between. In DNA, the CDR3 is TGTGCCAGCAGTTTCACAGATCTTCTCACAGATACGCAGTATTTT. Translation: CASSFTDLLTDTQYF.

The gene calls are TRBV7-2 and TRBJ2-1; 8 nucleotides agree with TRBD2. The CDR3 contains 19 residues. Germline CDR1 and CDR2: SGHTA and FQGNSA. Trimming removed 2 bases from V and 3 bases from J; junction bases left unmatched: 15. The CDR3 loop is CASSLTRGAKGGNYNEQFF. CDR3 DNA: TGTGCCAGCAGCTTAACGCGGGGGGCGAAGGGAGGGAACTACAATGAGCAGTTCTTC.

The CDR3 loop is CASSLDQGMNTEAFF. DNA of the CDR3: TGTGCCAGCAGCTTAGATCAGGGAATGAACACTGAAGCTTTCTTT. The rearrangement links TRBV7-9 to TRBJ1-1; D may be TRBD1 (5 bases). The germline V gene encodes CDR1 SEHNR and CDR2 FQNEAQ (reference sequence). CDR3 length: 15 residues. The ends were cut back, 1 base at V and 0 bases at J, with 9 bases in the middle.

This clone was seen more than once but under ten times. The chain recombines TRBV7-9 with TRBJ1-4; D remains unclear. The CDR3 loop spans 13 amino acids. Germline V gene data show CDR1 as SEHNR and CDR2 as FQNEAQ (reference sequence). The V gene lost 4 bases and the J gene lost 6 bases, with 9 bases spanning the gap. CDR3 in amino acids: CASSSSGDEKLFF. CDR3 DNA: TGTGCCAGCAGCTCCAGTGGGGATGAAAAACTGTTTTTT.

The chain recombines TRBV11-2 with TRBJ2-2; D unresolved. The germline V gene has CDR1 SGHAT and CDR2 FQNNGV. The CDR3 loop spans 15 amino acids. V was trimmed by 5 bases and J by 3 bases, leaving 13 bases between them. The CDR3 protein is CASSPYRPDTGELFF. The CDR3 bases are TGTGCCAGCAGCCCGTATAGGCCGGACACCGGGGAGCTGTTTTTT. Full variable domain (outside the CDR3, taken from reference TRBV11-2 and TRBJ2-2): EAGVAQSPRYKIIEKRQSVAFWCNPISGHATLYWYQQILGQGPKLLIQFQNNGVVDDSQLPKDRFSAERLKGVDSTLKIQPAKLEDSAVYLCASSPYRPDTGELFFGEGSRLTVL.

The chain employs TRBV6-1 and TRBJ1-6; D might be TRBD1 (5 bases). Trimming took off 3 bases at V and 6 bases at J, with 6 bases between the two ends. The CDR3 consists of 13 residues. The germline CDR1 and CDR2 sequences are MNHNS and SASEGT. The CDR3 bases are TGTGCCAGCAGTGAGGGGACTAATTCACCCCTCCACTTT. Encoded protein: CASSEGTNSPLHF.

The chain joins TRBV10-3 to TRBJ1-2; no definite D call. CDR3 length: 13 residues. Per the germline V gene, CDR1 is ENHRY and CDR2 is SYGVKD. Trimming removed 8 bases at V and 3 bases at J, with 13 bases between. The chain's CDR3 is CAILGRVDYGYTF. The CDR3 region has the DNA TGTGCCATCTTAGGTAGGGTGGACTATGGCTACACCTTC.

The chain combines TRBV29-1 with TRBJ1-3, with 7 bases aligning to TRBD1. With V trimmed by 7 bases and J by 0 bases, 3 bases remained unmatched. Germline V gene sequence: CDR1 SQVTM, CDR2 ANQGSEA. The CDR3 covers 13 residues. The CDR3 DNA reads TGCAGCGGACAGGGTTTCTCTGGAAACACCATATATTTT. This codes for CSGQGFSGNTIYF.

CDR3 DNA sequence: TGCAGCGGAGGGACTAGCAGATACGAGCAGTACTTC. Translation: CSGGTSRYEQYF. The chain carries TRBV29-1 and TRBJ2-7; 9 nucleotides match TRBD2. Germline V gene lookup returns CDR1 SQVTM and CDR2 ANQGSEA. This CDR3 has 12 residues. V lost 7 bases to trimming and J lost 4 bases; unmatched junction nucleotides: 5.

J is TRBJ2-5 and V is TRBV20-1; the D gene could be TRBD1 or TRBD2 (5 bases each). V shed 5 bases and J shed 5 bases, with 9 bases lying between them. Germline-derived CDR1 and CDR2 are DFQATT and SNEGSKA (reference sequence). The CDR3 runs to 11 residues. CDR3 nucleotides: TGCAGTGCTGGGGGTTCGGAGACCCAGTACTTC. Encoded protein: CSAGGSETQYF.

The chain is built from TRBV15 and TRBJ2-3; possibly TRBD1 for D (5 bases). Germline V gene data show CDR1 as LNHNV and CDR2 as YYDKDF (reference sequence). This CDR3 comprises 16 residues. With 3 bases removed from V and 5 bases from J, the gap between germline ends came to 18 bases. The CDR3 loop is CATSRDKWTLGDTQYF. For the CDR3, the DNA is TGTGCCACCAGCAGGGACAAGTGGACACTTGGAGATACGCAGTATTTT.

The chain recombines TRBV5-6 with TRBJ2-5; 7 bases fit TRBD1. Germline-derived CDR1 and CDR2 are SGHDT and YYEEEE. Germline trimming cut 0 bases from V and 4 bases from J; bases unmatched to any gene: 6. The CDR3 consists of 15 residues. In DNA form, the CDR3 reads TGTGCCAGCAGCTTGGACACAGGGGATGCAGAGACCCAGTACTTC. Amino acid sequence: CASSLDTGDAETQYF.

The chain joins TRBV5-5 to TRBJ2-1; D ambiguous. Germline CDR1 SGHKS, CDR2 YYEKEE (reference sequence). With 1 base removed from V and 8 bases from J, the gap between germline ends came to 7 bases. The length of the CDR3 is 12 residues. The CDR3 DNA reads TGTGCCAGCAGCTTGTACGGGTATGAGCAGTTCTTC. It yields the protein CASSLYGYEQFF.

The J gene is TRBJ1-1, the V gene TRBV10-3; a weak D match, TRBD1 (5 bases). The CDR3 covers 15 residues. V gave up 3 bases and J gave up 1 base, with 12 bases separating them. Germline-derived CDR1 and CDR2 are ENHRY and SYGVKD. The CDR3 DNA follows: TGTGCCATCAGTGAAAACCGACAGACGAACACTGAAGCTTTCTTT. The encoded protein is CAISENRQTNTEAFF.

This clone was observed once. J is TRBJ2-3 and V is TRBV4-2, with D possibly being TRBD1 or TRBD2 (5 bases each). Trimming left V 6 bases short and J 4 bases short, with 14 bases between. Germline-derived CDR1 and CDR2 are LGHNA and YNFKEQ. This CDR3 contains 14 residues. The chain's CDR3 is CASRDGGAADTQYF. Written as DNA, the CDR3 is TGTGCCAGCAGAGATGGGGGAGCCGCAGATACGCAGTATTTT.

The chain is built from TRBV15 and TRBJ2-1, with TRBD2 matching over 8 bases. The V gene's germline CDR1 is LNHNV and CDR2 YYDKDF (reference sequence). The CDR3 runs 18 residues. The J segment lost 6 bases and the V segment lost 1 base, leaving 14 bases of the junction unmatched. The CDR3 nucleotides read TGTGCCACCAGCAGAGGGTTCGCGGGAGGACTGGGGGGCAATGAGCAGTTCTTC. This translates into CATSRGFAGGLGGNEQFF.

This clone showed up just a few times. This chain connects TRBV2 to TRBJ1-1; D is uncertain. CDR1 and CDR2 from the germline V gene are SNHLY and FYNNEI. The CDR3 loop spans 13 amino acids. Trimming took 2 bases from V and 5 from J, leaving 9 bases between them. CDR3 amino acids: CASSEWVRTEAFF. CDR3 DNA: TGTGCCAGCAGTGAATGGGTAAGGACTGAAGCTTTCTTT.

V gene TRBV9 combines with J gene TRBJ2-7; D gene ambiguous. The V end lost 0 bases, the J end lost 4 bases, and 11 bases lay between the germline ends. This CDR3 spans 14 amino acids. Germline lookup yields CDR1 SGDLS and CDR2 YYNGEE. This CDR3 is CASSVVPTEYEQYF. The CDR3 coding sequence is TGTGCCAGCAGCGTAGTACCCACAGAATACGAGCAGTACTTC. Complete variable domain (other parts from reference TRBV9 and TRBJ2-7): DSGVTQTPKHLITATGQRVTLRCSPRSGDLSVYWYQQSLDQGLQFLIQYYNGEERAKGNILERFSAQQFPDLHSELNLSSLELGDSALYFCASSVVPTEYEQYFGPGTRLTVT.

The chain has TRBV4-3 and TRBJ1-2; 10 bases fit TRBD1. The J segment lost 5 bases and the V segment lost 1 base, leaving 4 bases of the junction unmatched. The CDR3 consists of 15 residues. CDR1 LGHNA and CDR2 YSLEER come from the germline V gene. DNA for the CDR3: TGCGCCAGCAGCCAAGGGGGACAGGGGTGGTATGGCTACACCTTC. It yields the protein CASSQGGQGWYGYTF.

This rearrangement joins TRBV11-1 to TRBJ2-3, with 7 bases fitting TRBD1. Per germline, CDR1 SGHAT and CDR2 FQDESV (reference sequence). CDR3 length equals 18 residues. The V gene end was trimmed by 1 base and the J gene end by 1 base; junction bases not matched to a gene: 11. CDR3 amino acids: CASSLGPTGVRGTDTQYF. The CDR3 DNA sequence: TGTGCCAGCAGCTTAGGACCAACAGGGGTAAGGGGCACAGATACGCAGTATTTT. Full variable domain (missing parts from reference TRBV11-1 and TRBJ2-3): EAEVAQSPRYKITEKSQAVAFWCDPISGHATLYWYRQILGQGPELLVQFQDESVVDDSQLPKDRFSAERLKGVDSTLKIQPAELGDSAMYLCASSLGPTGVRGTDTQYFGPGTRLTVL.

V usage is TRBV20-1 and J usage is TRBJ2-7; no firm D call. The CDR3 has 11 amino acids. The V and J ends lost 7 bases and 4 bases respectively, with 11 bases between them. Per germline, CDR1 DFQATT and CDR2 SNEGSKA (reference sequence). The CDR3 loop reads CSGGVGYEQYF. The CDR3 DNA follows: TGCAGTGGGGGTGTAGGGTACGAGCAGTACTTC.